One sample yielded the 18 T cell receptor beta chains listed below, sequenced in a study of blood T cell repertoires in COVID-19. The data were produced by immunoSEQ multiplex PCR, yet TCRdb's version contains in-frame clones alone and is incomplete. In the table there are around 50,000 clones, 86% of which are singletons. Sequenced input: peripheral blood. These receptors were obtained from a human donor in a cohort sampled during active COVID-19.

J is TRBJ2-7 and V is TRBV2; D call uncertain. Germline V lookup: CDR1 SNHLY, CDR2 FYNNEI. This CDR3 has 12 amino acids. V dropped 7 bases and J dropped 2 bases, with 9 bases sitting between them. CDR3 DNA sequence: TGTGCCAGCACTACTGGTCCCTACGAGCAGTACTTC. Protein: CASTTGPYEQYF. Full variable domain (rest looked up from reference TRBV2 and TRBJ2-7): EPEVTQTPSHQVTQMGQEVILRCVPISNHLYFYWYRQILGQKVEFLVSFYNNEISEKSEIFDDQFSVERPDGSNFTLKIRSTKLEDSAMYFCASTTGPYEQYFGPGTRLTVT.

The chain joins TRBV7-2 to TRBJ2-5, with D perhaps TRBD1 (5 bases). The CDR3 is 14 residues long. The germline gives CDR1 SGHTA, CDR2 FQGNSA. The germline V and J ends were trimmed by 3 bases and 4 bases, with 12 bases remaining between them. The CDR3 loop reads CASSLGWQGETQYF. CDR3 bases: TGTGCCAGCAGCTTGGGATGGCAGGGAGAGACCCAGTACTTC.

J is TRBJ2-5 and V is TRBV6-2 or TRBV6-3; 7 nucleotides line up with TRBD1. V gave up 2 bases and J gave up 3 bases; unmatched junction bases: 6. CDR1 and CDR2 (germline): MNHEY, SVGEGT. CDR3 size: 15 residues. CDR3 sequence: CASSYPGQGEETQYF. The CDR3 region has the DNA TGTGCCAGCAGTTACCCCGGCCAGGGGGAAGAGACCCAGTACTTC.

In its sample, this clone was seen once. The chain joins TRBV6-2 or TRBV6-3 to TRBJ1-5; weak D call: TRBD1 (5 bases). Germline CDR1 is MNHEY and CDR2 is SVGEGT. This CDR3 region has 14 residues. V was cut by 5 bases and J by 4 bases, with 12 bases left in between. The CDR3 nucleotides read TGTGCCAGCAGTCCAGGGCTATCGAATCAGCCCCAGCATTTT. It codes for CASSPGLSNQPQHF.

The chain uses TRBV5-1 and TRBJ2-7, with unresolved D. The CDR3 sequence is 13 residues long. Germline lookup yields CDR1 SGHRS and CDR2 YFSETQ. Trimming took off 0 bases at V and 1 base at J, with 5 bases between the two ends. The CDR3 bases are TGCGCCAGCAGCTTGGGGGCTTCCTACGAGCAGTACTTC. Translated, it gives CASSLGASYEQYF.

The rearrangement joins TRBV7-9 to TRBJ1-1; perhaps TRBD1 as D (5 bases). CDR1 is SEHNR, CDR2 FQNEAQ, per germline (reference sequence). CDR3 size: 14 residues. Trimming shortened V by 3 bases and J by 0 bases, and 8 bases separated the two germline ends. DNA of the CDR3: TGTGCCAGCAGCTTGGGGGGGTTGAACACTGAAGCTTTCTTT. Encoded protein: CASSLGGLNTEAFF.

The J gene is TRBJ1-6, the V gene TRBV3-1 (or the pseudogene TRBV3-2); TRBD1 matches at 7 bases. Looked up from germline, CDR1 is LGHDT and CDR2 is YNNKEL (reference sequence). Losses at the gene ends were 0 bases for V and 8 bases for J; bases not matched to a gene: 7. This CDR3 comprises 16 residues. The CDR3 protein is CASSQERGRGDSPLHF. DNA for the CDR3: TGTGCCAGCAGCCAAGAGCGGGGCAGGGGGGATTCACCCCTCCACTTT.

The J gene is TRBJ2-1, the V gene TRBV28; the D gene is possibly TRBD2 (5 bases). V gave up 6 bases and J gave up 1 base, with 16 bases separating them. CDR3 length: 16 amino acids. Germline CDR1 MDHEN, CDR2 SYDVKM. As DNA, the CDR3 is TGTGCCAGCAGCCCCAGCGGAAGCTTTTCCTACAATGAGCAGTTCTTC. Amino acids: CASSPSGSFSYNEQFF.

This chain joins TRBV7-6 and TRBJ2-1; 10 positions agree with TRBD2. Germline V gives CDR1 SGHVS, CDR2 FNYEAQ. Trimming took 4 bases from V and 15 from J; bases not matched to a gene: 9. The CDR3 consists of 13 residues. This chain's CDR3 is CASSWTAGGGLFF. DNA of the CDR3: TGTGCCAGCAGCTGGACAGCGGGAGGGGGGCTGTTCTTC. The full variable domain, completed using reference TRBV7-6 and TRBJ2-1, is GAGVSQSPRYKVTKRGQDVALRCDPISGHVSLYWYRQALGQGPEFLTYFNYEAQQDKSGLPNDRFSAERPEGSISTLTIQRTEQRDSAMYRCASSWTAGGGLFFGPGTRLTVL.

The gene calls are TRBV2 and TRBJ2-3; 12 nucleotides align to TRBD2. V was pared by 5 bases and J by 4 bases, with 4 bases of the junction left unmatched. Germline V gene lookup returns CDR1 SNHLY and CDR2 FYNNEI. The CDR3 is 15 residues long. The CDR3 is CASSLAGGPPDTQYF. CDR3 sequence (DNA): TGTGCCAGCAGTCTAGCGGGAGGGCCCCCAGATACGCAGTATTTT.

The rearrangement links TRBV19 to TRBJ2-6, with 7 bases identical to TRBD1. The CDR3 runs to 17 residues. V shed 4 bases and J 4 bases; nucleotides not matched to a gene: 10. CDR1 and CDR2 (germline): LNHDA, SQIVND (reference sequence). CDR3 nucleotides: TGTGCCAGTAGTAGGGAAGGGGGCGCGACAGGGGCCAACGTCCTGACTTTC. Amino acids: CASSREGGATGANVLTF.

The chain joins TRBV6-1 to TRBJ1-5; 9 nucleotides align to TRBD1. This CDR3 region has 15 residues. The germline gives CDR1 MNHNS, CDR2 SASEGT. V was clipped by 2 bases and J by 7 bases; unmatched bases: 6. The CDR3 DNA sequence: TGTGCCAGCAGTGAAAAACAGGGGGCTGGACAGCCCCAGCATTTT. Its protein is CASSEKQGAGQPQHF.

The genes are TRBV12-3 or TRBV12-4 and TRBJ1-2, with D hard to call. The CDR3 extends over 12 amino acids. Trimming shortened V by 8 bases and J by 4 bases, and 11 bases separated the two germline ends. As DNA, the CDR3 is TGTGCCAGCTTGGATTGGGCCTATGGCTACACCTTC. This sequence encodes CASLDWAYGYTF.

The gene calls are TRBV5-1 and TRBJ2-5; a weak D match, TRBD1 (6 bases). Trimming shortened V by 2 bases and J by 2 bases, and 7 bases separated the two germline ends. Germline CDR1 SGHRS, CDR2 YFSETQ. The CDR3 contains 13 residues. Here the CDR3 DNA reads TGCGCCAGCAGCTTACAGGGTCAAGAGACCCAGTACTTC. This gives the protein CASSLQGQETQYF.

This clone was recorded only once. The V call is TRBV23-1, the J call TRBJ2-1; TRBD2 agrees at 10 bases. TRBV23-1 is filed as an ORF, its function uncertain. The CDR3 runs 13 residues. CDR3 loop: CATSGRADNEQFF. Here the CDR3 DNA reads TGCGCTACCAGCGGGAGGGCCGATAATGAGCAGTTCTTC.

The chain carries TRBV6-1 and TRBJ1-2; TRBD1 aligns across 7 bases. With V trimmed by 0 bases and J by 5 bases, 6 bases remained unmatched. Per germline, CDR1 MNHNS and CDR2 SASEGT. The CDR3 consists of 15 residues. CDR3 sequence (DNA): TGTGCCAGCAGTGAAGCAAAAGGACAGGCTTATGGCTACACCTTC. This gives the protein CASSEAKGQAYGYTF.

This clone was detected only once. The rearrangement joins TRBV2 to TRBJ1-2, with unresolved D. Trimming removed 5 bases at V and 0 bases at J, with 10 bases between. Germline CDR1 is SNHLY and CDR2 is FYNNEI. CDR3 length: 14 amino acids. CDR3 region: CASSRPGANYGYTF. The CDR3 DNA reads TGTGCCAGCAGTCGACCGGGTGCTAACTATGGCTACACCTTC.

This clone was recorded only once. The chain has TRBV5-4 and TRBJ2-2; D ambiguous. The germline V and J ends were trimmed by 1 base and 6 bases, with 10 bases remaining between them. From germline, CDR1 is SGHNT and CDR2 YYREEE (reference sequence). This CDR3 region has 14 residues. The CDR3 sequence is CASSLKSVPGELFF. DNA for the CDR3: TGTGCCAGCAGCTTGAAGTCGGTCCCCGGGGAGCTGTTTTTT.